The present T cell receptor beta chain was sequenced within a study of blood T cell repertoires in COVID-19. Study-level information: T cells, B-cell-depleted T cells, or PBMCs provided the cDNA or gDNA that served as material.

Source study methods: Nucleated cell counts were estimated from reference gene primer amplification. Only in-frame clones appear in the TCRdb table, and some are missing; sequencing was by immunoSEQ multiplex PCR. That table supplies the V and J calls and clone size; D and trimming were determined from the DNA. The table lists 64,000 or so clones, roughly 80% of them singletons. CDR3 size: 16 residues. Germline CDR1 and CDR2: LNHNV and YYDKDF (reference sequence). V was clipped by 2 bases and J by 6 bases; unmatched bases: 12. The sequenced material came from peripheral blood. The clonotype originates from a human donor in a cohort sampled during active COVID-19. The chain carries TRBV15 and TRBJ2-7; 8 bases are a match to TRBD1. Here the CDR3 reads CATSRPTGDSWGEQYF. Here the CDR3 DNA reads TGTGCCACCAGCAGACCGACAGGGGATAGCTGGGGCGAGCAGTACTTC.